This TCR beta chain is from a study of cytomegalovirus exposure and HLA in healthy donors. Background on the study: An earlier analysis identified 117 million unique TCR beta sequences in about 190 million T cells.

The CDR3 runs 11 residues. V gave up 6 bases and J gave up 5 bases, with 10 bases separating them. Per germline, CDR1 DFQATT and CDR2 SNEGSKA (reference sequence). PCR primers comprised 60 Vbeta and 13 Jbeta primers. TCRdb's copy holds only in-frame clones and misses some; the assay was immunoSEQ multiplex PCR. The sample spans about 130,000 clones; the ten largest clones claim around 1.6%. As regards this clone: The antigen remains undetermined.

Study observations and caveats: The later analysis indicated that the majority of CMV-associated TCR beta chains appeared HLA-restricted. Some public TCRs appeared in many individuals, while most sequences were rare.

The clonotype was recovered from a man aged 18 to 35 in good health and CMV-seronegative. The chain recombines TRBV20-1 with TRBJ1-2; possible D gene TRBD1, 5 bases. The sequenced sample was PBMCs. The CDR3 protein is CSASGLYGYTF. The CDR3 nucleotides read TGCAGTGCATCGGGACTTTATGGCTACACCTTC.